This TCR beta chain was observed in a study of PD-L1 blockade in urothelial cancer (dated by TCRdb to between 2016 and 2019). The study in broad terms: Therapy was started in the mid-2010s for all patients, and atezolizumab 1,200 mg was administered intravenously every 3 weeks. In the same patients who had TCR sequencing, pretreatment tumors also underwent whole exome sequencing and RNA sequencing. Pretreatment blood TCR-seq was available for twenty-nine patients, at least one posttreatment blood collection was obtained for 25 or so patients, and tumor TCR-seq was available for 25 or so patients. Durable clinical benefit meant progression-free survival longer than 6 months, and TCR features were also tested against progression-free and overall survival. About nine tenths of the roughly 29 patients were identified as males with urothelial cancer of bladder origin, and a prior smoking history was reported by 18 of 29 patients. Blood samples were analyzed 3 weeks after the start of treatment (second dose) and 6 weeks after the start of treatment. Blood samples yielded a median of roughly 140,000 T cells and more than 80,000 unique TCRs, with median clonality approximately 0.08. Durable clinical benefit was achieved by nine patients and was not achieved by 20 patients. Patients had an ECOG performance status of 0 or 1 and had received between 0 and 3 prior chemotherapy regimens. Pretreatment tumor samples and matched peripheral blood, collected serially before and after atezolizumab treatment, underwent TCR sequencing. The study was an exploratory multi-omic analysis of somatic, immune and clinical correlates of response to PD-L1 blockade with atezolizumab in urothelial cancer.

The cohort included 29 patients with locally advanced or metastatic urothelial carcinoma who were treated at Memorial Sloan Kettering on a trial protocol. Peripheral blood mononuclear cells were collected pretreatment and during treatment, with between 1 and 8 total time points obtained per patient. The Qiagen DNeasy Blood extraction kit was used to purify genomic DNA from total PBMCs and tumor samples. PBMCs were collected pretreatment and during treatment, and were isolated and stored as previously described. Each PCR received spiked-in synthetic TCR analog templates so that absolute template abundance could be estimated from read counts. Using the immunoSEQ assay, TCRbeta CDR3 regions were amplified from genomic DNA with bias-controlled V and J gene primers. Rearranged TCRbeta segments were sequenced at approximately 20X coverage. The published analysis was carried out like this. Clustering was used to correct sequencing errors, and CDR3s were annotated against IMGT so that V, D and J genes could be assigned. Out-of-frame and stop-codon sequences were excluded, and only productive TCRbeta rearrangements were used in downstream analyses. Clonality was computed as one minus Shannon entropy normalized by the log of the number of unique productive sequences. Fisher's exact test with Benjamini-Hochberg correction, at a threshold of adjusted p below 0.01, was used to find clones that differed between time points or between blood and tumor. As stored in TCRdb, this immuneACCESS dataset retains in-frame rearrangements with V and J assigned. A fraction of the clones does not appear; measured against another copy, unresolved V genes explain less than half of the discrepancy, and the remainder lacks a known reason. V and J calls plus clone size are reproduced from that table; the DNA served to infer D and trimming. This sample is represented by some 71,000 clones; around 90% of them were singletons. About 3.2% of the sample is in the top ten clones.

Findings and caveats that apply to the study as a whole: Patients with durable benefit showed greater expansion of tumor-associated TCR clones in peripheral blood 3 weeks after starting treatment (n of about 20, p = 0.022). Improved progression-free and overall survival was associated with having pretreatment peripheral blood TCR clonality below the median. Because the sample size was small (n of about 27) and many of the analyses were exploratory, the results are meant to be hypothesis-generating.

A note on this clone: Its antigen is not yet known. No much larger clonotype is one base removed from it; base qualities were not supplied.

The germline V gene (reference sequence) specifies LNHNV as CDR1 and YYDKDF as CDR2. V lost 3 bases and J lost 2 bases, and the count of bases not matched to a germline gene is 9. Counted from cysteine to phenylalanine, this CDR3 has 16 amino acids. Only the CDR3 part of the read is kept: 48 bases, read in frame from the first base. The V and J genes are TRBV15 and TRBJ2-7, with 8 central nucleotides matching TRBD2. The starting material was PBMCs, obtained around atezolizumab (anti-PD-L1) treatment. This receptor was obtained from a man aged 55 to 69 with urothelial cancer. The bases read TGTGCCACCAGCAGGGAAATCGCGGGACTAGCCTACGAGCAGTACTTC. This yields the protein CATSREIAGLAYEQYF.